Listed here are 32 T cell receptor beta chains from one sample, sequenced in a study of Ad26.COV2.S vaccination and SARS-CoV-2 variants. Indicated treatment: 15 to 20 received Ad26.COV2.S at low or high dose, single or two shots; roughly five received placebo; per-sample allocation not given. Day 63 after the first vaccine or placebo injection was the time point for sampling. Only in-frame clones appear in the TCRdb table, and some are missing; sequencing was by immunoSEQ multiplex PCR. Of over 400,000 clones in the sample, about nine tenths were seen once. The sample was peripheral blood, taken in a trial of Ad26.COV2.S vaccine versus placebo. These receptors originate from a person between 18 and 65 years old who received the Ad26.COV2.S COVID-19 vaccine or a placebo.

This clone was detected only once. The chain carries TRBV18 and TRBJ2-1; 10 bases are a match to TRBD2. CDR3 length equals 15 residues. J was trimmed by 9 bases and V by 2 bases; bases with no gene match: 7. Looked up from germline, CDR1 is KGHSH and CDR2 is LQKENI. The CDR3 bases are TGTGCCAGCTCACCAAGGGCTAGCGGGGGAAGTGAGCAGTTCTTC. Translation gives CASSPRASGGSEQFF.

V and J are TRBV24-1 and TRBJ2-3; the D call may be TRBD1 or TRBD2 (5 bases each). Trimming removed 4 bases from V and 4 bases from J, with 14 bases in between. The CDR3 runs to 15 residues. Germline values: CDR1 KGHDR, CDR2 SFDVKD. The CDR3 sequence: CATSEPARGADTQYF. For the CDR3, the DNA is TGTGCCACCAGTGAGCCCGCGCGAGGGGCAGATACGCAGTATTTT.

The chain joins TRBV27 to TRBJ2-2; TRBD2 aligns across 10 bases. V was pared by 7 bases and J by 5 bases, with 4 bases of the junction left unmatched. The germline V gene encodes CDR1 MNHEY and CDR2 SMNVEV (reference sequence). The CDR3 sequence is 14 residues long. CDR3 loop: CASKLAGRTGELFF. The DNA of the CDR3 is TGTGCCAGCAAACTAGCGGGAAGGACCGGGGAGCTGTTTTTT.

The chain combines TRBV29-1 with TRBJ1-1; 7 positions match TRBD1. The CDR3 has 14 amino acids. The V gene end was trimmed by 8 bases and the J gene end by 1 base; junction bases not matched to a gene: 10. CDR1 is SQVTM, CDR2 ANQGSEA, per germline. CDR3 loop: CSLRTGVANTEAFF. In DNA form, the CDR3 reads TGCAGCCTTCGGACAGGCGTCGCGAACACTGAAGCTTTCTTT.

CDR3 amino acids: CASSLSGGTETQYF. The CDR3 DNA follows: TGTGCCAGCAGTTTATCGGGAGGGACGGAGACCCAGTACTTC. This chain joins TRBV28 and TRBJ2-5; 8 positions match TRBD2. The CDR3 contains 14 residues. J lost 5 bases, V lost 1 base, and 3 bases had no gene match. The V gene's germline CDR1 is MDHEN and CDR2 SYDVKM.

This sequence joins TRBV9 and TRBJ2-7; D is perhaps TRBD1 or TRBD2 (5 bases each). CDR3 length: 12 residues. Trimming removed 5 bases from V and 5 bases from J, with 11 bases in between. Germline values: CDR1 SGDLS, CDR2 YYNGEE. Here the CDR3 reads CASSTGLHEQYF. The DNA for the CDR3 is TGTGCCAGCAGTACGGGGCTGCACGAGCAGTACTTC.

The V call is TRBV28, the J call TRBJ2-7; no definite D call. The CDR3 contains 14 residues. Germline CDR1 reads MDHEN; CDR2 reads SYDVKM. Trimming cost V 5 bases and J 3 bases, with 14 bases left between them. CDR3 region: CASSPPSGHYEQYF. The CDR3 DNA follows: TGTGCCAGCAGTCCACCCTCCGGGCACTACGAGCAGTACTTC. Full variable domain (rest looked up from reference TRBV28 and TRBJ2-7): DVKVTQSSRYLVKRTGEKVFLECVQDMDHENMFWYRQDPGLGLRLIYFSYDVKMKEKGDIPEGYSVSREKKERFSLILESASTNQTSMYLCASSPPSGHYEQYFGPGTRLTVT.

J is TRBJ2-5 and V is TRBV28, with a weak D call TRBD2 (7 bases). This CDR3 has 14 residues. The V and J ends lost 4 bases and 5 bases respectively, with 14 bases between them. Germline lookup yields CDR1 MDHEN and CDR2 SYDVKM. The CDR3 reads CASSSRGGRETQYF. For the CDR3, the DNA is TGTGCCAGCAGTTCTAGGGGGGGCCGGGAGACCCAGTACTTC.

The chain recombines TRBV2 with TRBJ2-7; 7 positions agree with TRBD1. Trimming took 5 bases from V and 3 from J; bases not matched to a gene: 7. Germline CDR1 is SNHLY and CDR2 is FYNNEI. The CDR3 has 14 amino acids. The CDR3 sequence is CASSSRQGHYEQYF. In DNA, the CDR3 is TGTGCCAGCAGTTCTAGACAGGGCCACTACGAGCAGTACTTC. Full variable domain (remainder filled in from reference TRBV2 and TRBJ2-7): EPEVTQTPSHQVTQMGQEVILRCVPISNHLYFYWYRQILGQKVEFLVSFYNNEISEKSEIFDDQFSVERPDGSNFTLKIRSTKLEDSAMYFCASSSRQGHYEQYFGPGTRLTVT.

This clone appeared once. The chain uses TRBV7-9 and TRBJ2-2; 13 bases map to TRBD2. Germline V gives CDR1 SEHNR, CDR2 FQNEAQ (reference sequence). Losses at the gene ends were 4 bases for V and 2 bases for J; bases not matched to a gene: 10. This CDR3 has 19 amino acids. The CDR3 DNA reads as TGTGCCAGCAGCTCTAGAGGGGGACTAGCGGGGCCAAACACCGGGGAGCTGTTTTTT. Translation: CASSSRGGLAGPNTGELFF.

The chain has TRBV3-1 (or the pseudogene TRBV3-2) and TRBJ1-1; possible D gene TRBD1, 5 bases. V was shortened by 3 bases and J by 6 bases, with 17 bases between the two germline ends. The CDR3 is 15 amino acids. Germline loops: CDR1 LGHDT, CDR2 YNNKEL (reference sequence). The CDR3 reads CASSQVAGPRAEAFF. In DNA form, the CDR3 reads TGTGCCAGCAGCCAGGTGGCAGGGCCAAGGGCTGAAGCTTTCTTT.

In regard to this clone: Other DNA sequences from this sample encode an identical CDR3 as well. The J gene is TRBJ2-5, the V gene TRBV15; D is possibly TRBD1 (6 bases). From germline, CDR1 is LNHNV and CDR2 YYDKDF (reference sequence). CDR3 length: 15 amino acids. V was clipped by 3 bases and J by 1 base, with 12 bases between them. The CDR3 DNA follows: TGTGCCACCAGCAGGGGTGGGACACTCCAAGAGACCCAGTACTTC. Translated, it gives CATSRGGTLQETQYF.

At least ten counts were recorded for this clone. This chain uses TRBV29-1 with TRBJ2-1; 12 positions match TRBD2. CDR1 and CDR2 (germline): SQVTM, ANQGSEA. After removal of 3 bases from V and 8 bases from J, the junction contained 14 bases not matched to a gene. There are 17 residues in the CDR3. The DNA of the CDR3 is TGCAGCGTTGAGTTGTCGGCTAGCGGGAGGGCCTCAGATGAGCAGTTCTTC. Its translation: CSVELSASGRASDEQFF.

The chain combines TRBV24-1 with TRBJ2-1, with D perhaps TRBD2 (6 bases). The germline gives CDR1 KGHDR, CDR2 SFDVKD. V was pared by 3 bases and J by 8 bases, with 19 bases between. The CDR3 is made up of 16 amino acids. Here the CDR3 DNA reads TGTGCCACCAGTGATCTGCGGGGTTCGGGCAACGATGAGCAGTTCTTC. The encoded protein is CATSDLRGSGNDEQFF.

Note on this clone: The same CDR3 is also encoded by other DNA sequences in this sample. The chain uses TRBV18 and TRBJ2-1, with 10 bases aligning to TRBD1. After removal of 3 bases from V and 2 bases from J, the junction contained 4 bases not matched to a gene. Germline V CDR1 and CDR2: KGHSH, LQKENI. The CDR3 is made up of 16 amino acids. Here the CDR3 reads CASSPPGQGPYNEQFF. CDR3 nucleotide sequence: TGTGCCAGCTCACCCCCGGGACAGGGGCCCTACAATGAGCAGTTCTTC.

V is TRBV3-1 (or the pseudogene TRBV3-2) and J is TRBJ2-5; the match to TRBD1 covers 10 bases. Trimming cost V 3 bases and J 4 bases; bases outside gene matches: 2. The CDR3 is 14 amino acids. Germline V gene data show CDR1 as LGHDT and CDR2 as YNNKEL (reference sequence). The CDR3 nucleotides are TGTGCCAGCAGCCAGACAGGGGGCATAGAGACCCAGTACTTC. The encoded protein is CASSQTGGIETQYF.

V is TRBV10-3 and J is TRBJ2-7; 8 bases line up with TRBD2. This CDR3 is 13 amino acids long. V was clipped by 10 bases and J by 3 bases; unmatched bases: 8. Germline V gene sequence: CDR1 ENHRY, CDR2 SYGVKD. This CDR3 reads CASHSGRDYEQYF. DNA for the CDR3: TGTGCCAGCCATTCCGGGAGGGACTACGAGCAGTACTTC.

A note on this clone: In the same sample, other DNA sequences code for this CDR3. The chain couples TRBV27 to TRBJ2-5, with unresolved D. Germline values: CDR1 MNHEY, CDR2 SMNVEV (reference sequence). V lost 0 bases, J lost 5 bases, and 4 bases lay in between. The CDR3 contains 12 residues. CDR3 protein: CASSLSGETQYF. As DNA, the CDR3 is TGTGCCAGCAGTTTATCCGGGGAGACCCAGTACTTC.

The CDR3 DNA is TGTGCCAGCAGCTGGGAGACAGGGGTGAATCAGCCCCAGCATTTT. This codes for CASSWETGVNQPQHF. V is TRBV5-5 and J is TRBJ1-5; 8 bases align to TRBD1. J lost 4 bases, V lost 3 bases, and 6 bases had no gene match. This CDR3 comprises 15 residues. The germline V gene encodes CDR1 SGHKS and CDR2 YYEKEE (reference sequence).

The genes are TRBV27 and TRBJ2-1, with D tentatively TRBD1 (6 bases). With 3 bases removed from V and 2 bases from J, the gap between germline ends came to 8 bases. The length of the CDR3 is 14 residues. From germline, CDR1 is MNHEY and CDR2 SMNVEV (reference sequence). The CDR3 DNA sequence: TGTGCCAGCAGTTTCGGACAGACCTACAATGAGCAGTTCTTC. It codes for CASSFGQTYNEQFF.

This clone has a handful of counts. CDR3 sequence (DNA): TGTGCCAGCTCACCAGTGACAGCCCTTAATTCACCCCTCCACTTT. Protein sequence: CASSPVTALNSPLHF. The chain has TRBV18 and TRBJ1-6, with D possibly matching TRBD1 (5 bases). V shed 2 bases and J shed 6 bases, with 11 bases lying between them. CDR3 length: 15 residues. The germline V gene has CDR1 KGHSH and CDR2 LQKENI.

The chain joins TRBV5-6 to TRBJ1-4; tentatively, D is TRBD1 (5 bases). The germline gives CDR1 SGHDT, CDR2 YYEEEE. CDR3 length: 16 residues. Trimming took off 0 bases at V and 5 bases at J, with 14 bases between the two ends. In nucleotides, the CDR3 is TGTGCCAGCAGCTTGGGTTCCCGGGACGGGAATGAAAAACTGTTTTTT. Amino acid sequence: CASSLGSRDGNEKLFF.

In this sample, this clone turned up a few times. J is TRBJ2-7 and V is TRBV27; the match to TRBD1 covers 9 bases. J lost 3 bases, V lost 0 bases, and 3 bases had no gene match. Germline V gene sequence: CDR1 MNHEY, CDR2 SMNVEV (reference sequence). CDR3 size: 15 residues. The CDR3: CASSLSTGGFYEQYF. The CDR3 coding sequence is TGTGCCAGCAGTTTATCGACAGGGGGTTTCTACGAGCAGTACTTC.

The sample holds one count of this clone. V usage is TRBV24-1 and J usage is TRBJ1-5; 10 bases agree with TRBD1. With V trimmed by 5 bases and J by 2 bases, 2 bases remained unmatched. CDR1 and CDR2 from the germline V gene are KGHDR and SFDVKD. The CDR3 runs to 15 residues. CDR3 sequence reads: CATSAGQGGNQPQHF. The CDR3 DNA reads as TGTGCCACCAGTGCTGGACAGGGGGGCAATCAGCCCCAGCATTTT.

The chain has TRBV19 and TRBJ2-2; D might be TRBD2 (6 bases). Germline values: CDR1 LNHDA, CDR2 SQIVND (reference sequence). The V gene lost 4 bases and the J gene lost 4 bases, with 13 bases spanning the gap. The CDR3 totals 15 residues. The CDR3, as DNA: TGTGCCAGTAGTACAGGCGGGACGGCCACCGGGGAGCTGTTTTTT. Translated: CASSTGGTATGELFF.

This clone was observed a single time. The V gene is TRBV27, the J gene TRBJ2-7; maybe TRBD1 (6 bases). The length of the CDR3 is 13 residues. CDR1 and CDR2 from the germline V gene are MNHEY and SMNVEV (reference sequence). With 5 bases removed from V and 6 bases from J, the gap between germline ends came to 14 bases. The CDR3 sequence: CASSHRAAFEQYF. CDR3 DNA: TGTGCCAGCAGTCACAGGGCCGCTTTCGAGCAGTACTTC.

The chain uses TRBV4-2 and TRBJ2-7, with TRBD1 identical over 8 bases. Germline V gene sequence: CDR1 LGHNA, CDR2 YNFKEQ. V was pared by 4 bases and J by 7 bases, with 9 bases of the junction left unmatched. This CDR3 is built from 14 residues. The CDR3 nucleotides read TGTGCCAGCAGCCTCGAGCTGACAGGGGCAGAGCAGTACTTC. This encodes CASSLELTGAEQYF.

This clone appeared once. CDR3 coding DNA: TGTGCCAGCAAGAAAGGACTAGCGGGTTTACAAGAGACCCAGTACTTC. Residues: CASKKGLAGLQETQYF. The V and J genes are TRBV2 and TRBJ2-5; 11 bases are a match to TRBD2. Germline CDR1 reads SNHLY; CDR2 reads FYNNEI. The CDR3 covers 16 residues. Unmatched junction bases numbered 9, after V lost 7 bases and J lost 2 bases.

The rearrangement uses TRBV5-1 and TRBJ2-7, with TRBD2 matching 14 bases. J lost 0 bases, V lost 2 bases, and 4 bases had no gene match. In germline, CDR1 is SGHRS, CDR2 YFSETQ. CDR3 size: 17 residues. The CDR3 DNA is TGCGCCAGCAGCTTTCGACTAGCGGGAGGGCACTCCTACGAGCAGTACTTC. Its translation: CASSFRLAGGHSYEQYF.

This rearrangement joins TRBV19 to TRBJ2-4; D gene unclear. The germline gives CDR1 LNHDA, CDR2 SQIVND (reference sequence). Trimming pared 3 bases from V and 0 bases from J, leaving 15 bases between. This CDR3 comprises 17 residues. CDR3 sequence: CASSITVSALAKNIQYF. The CDR3 coding sequence is TGTGCCAGTAGTATTACGGTATCGGCCCTAGCCAAAAACATTCAGTACTTC. Using reference TRBV19 and TRBJ2-4 for the parts outside the CDR3, the full variable domain is DGGITQSPKYLFRKEGQNVTLSCEQNLNHDAMYWYRQDPGQGLRLIYYSQIVNDFQKGDIAEGYSVSREKKESFPLTVTSAQKNPTAFYLCASSITVSALAKNIQYFGAGTRLSVL.

This clone was recorded once. One end of the junction fails to match germline, which may point to a read error. The CDR3 DNA follows: TGTGCCAGCAGCCCTGGGCCCGGGACTAGGGACTTC. Encoded protein: CASSPGPGTRDF. The chain joins TRBV7-2 to TRBJ2-5; 8 bases map to TRBD2. Germline V gives CDR1 SGHTA, CDR2 FQGNSA. The CDR3 totals 12 residues.

The chain recombines TRBV4-2 with TRBJ2-7; 9 bases fit TRBD1. This CDR3 region has 18 residues. The ends lost 4 bases at V and 0 bases at J; junction bases unmatched: 13. The germline gives CDR1 LGHNA, CDR2 YNFKEQ. The CDR3 DNA reads as TGTGCCAGCAGCCGCGGCTCAGGACAGGGGTCCAACTCCTACGAGCAGTACTTC. Protein product: CASSRGSGQGSNSYEQYF.